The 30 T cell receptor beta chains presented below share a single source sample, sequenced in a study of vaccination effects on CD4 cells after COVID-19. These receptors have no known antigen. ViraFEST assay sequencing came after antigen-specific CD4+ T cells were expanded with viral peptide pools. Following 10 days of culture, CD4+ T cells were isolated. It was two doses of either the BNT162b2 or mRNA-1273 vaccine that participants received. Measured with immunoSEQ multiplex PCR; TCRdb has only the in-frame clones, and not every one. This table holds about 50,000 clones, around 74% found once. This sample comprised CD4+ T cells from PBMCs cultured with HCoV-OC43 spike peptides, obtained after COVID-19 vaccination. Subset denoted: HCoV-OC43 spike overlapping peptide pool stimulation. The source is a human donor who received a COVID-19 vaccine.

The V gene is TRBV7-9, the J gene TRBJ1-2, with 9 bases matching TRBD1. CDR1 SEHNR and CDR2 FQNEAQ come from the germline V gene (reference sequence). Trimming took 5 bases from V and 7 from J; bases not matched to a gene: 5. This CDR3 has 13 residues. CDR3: CASSRDRVSGYTF. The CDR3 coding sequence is TGTGCCAGCAGCCGGGACAGGGTTAGTGGCTACACCTTC. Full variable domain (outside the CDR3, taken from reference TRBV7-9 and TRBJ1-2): DTGVSQNPRHKITKRGQNVTFRCDPISEHNRLYWYRQTLGQGPEFLTYFQNEAQLEKSRLLSDRFSAERPKGSFSTLEIQRTEQGDSAMYLCASSRDRVSGYTFGSGTRLTVV.

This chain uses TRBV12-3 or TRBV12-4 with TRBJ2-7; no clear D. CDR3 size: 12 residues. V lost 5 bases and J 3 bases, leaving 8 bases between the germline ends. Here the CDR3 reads CASSALNYEQYF. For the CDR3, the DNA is TGTGCCAGCAGTGCGTTGAACTACGAGCAGTACTTC.

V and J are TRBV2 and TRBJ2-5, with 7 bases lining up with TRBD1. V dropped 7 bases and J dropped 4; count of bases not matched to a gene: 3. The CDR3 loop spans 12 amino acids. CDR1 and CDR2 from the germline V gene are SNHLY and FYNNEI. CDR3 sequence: CASKGAGETQYF. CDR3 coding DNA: TGTGCCAGCAAGGGGGCTGGAGAGACCCAGTACTTC. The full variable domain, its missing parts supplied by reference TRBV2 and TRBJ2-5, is EPEVTQTPSHQVTQMGQEVILRCVPISNHLYFYWYRQILGQKVEFLVSFYNNEISEKSEIFDDQFSVERPDGSNFTLKIRSTKLEDSAMYFCASKGAGETQYFGPGTRLLVL.

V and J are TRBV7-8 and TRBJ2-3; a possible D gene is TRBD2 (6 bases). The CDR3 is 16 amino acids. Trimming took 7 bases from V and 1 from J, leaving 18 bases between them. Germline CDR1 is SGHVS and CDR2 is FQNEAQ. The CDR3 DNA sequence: TGTGCCAGCACCCGAGGGACTCAGGGAGGCACAGATACGCAGTATTTT. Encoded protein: CASTRGTQGGTDTQYF.

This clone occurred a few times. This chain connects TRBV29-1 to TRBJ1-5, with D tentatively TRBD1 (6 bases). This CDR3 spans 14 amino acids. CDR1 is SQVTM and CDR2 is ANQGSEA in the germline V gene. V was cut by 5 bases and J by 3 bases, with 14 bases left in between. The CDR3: CSVTWTDPNQPQHF. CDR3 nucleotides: TGCAGCGTTACGTGGACAGATCCCAATCAGCCCCAGCATTTT.

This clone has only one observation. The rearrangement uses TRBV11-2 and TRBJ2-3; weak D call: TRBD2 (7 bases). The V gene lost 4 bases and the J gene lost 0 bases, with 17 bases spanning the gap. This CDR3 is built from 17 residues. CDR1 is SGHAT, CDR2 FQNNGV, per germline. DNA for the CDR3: TGTGCCAGCAGCTCGGGGAGGGGGGACGTGAGCACAGATACGCAGTATTTT. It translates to CASSSGRGDVSTDTQYF.

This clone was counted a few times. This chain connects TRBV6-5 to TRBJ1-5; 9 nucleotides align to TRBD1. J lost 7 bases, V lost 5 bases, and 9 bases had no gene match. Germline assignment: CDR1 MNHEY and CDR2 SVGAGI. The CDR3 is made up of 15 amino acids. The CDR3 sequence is CASSPSWTGEQPQHF. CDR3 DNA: TGTGCCAGCAGTCCATCCTGGACAGGGGAGCAGCCCCAGCATTTT.

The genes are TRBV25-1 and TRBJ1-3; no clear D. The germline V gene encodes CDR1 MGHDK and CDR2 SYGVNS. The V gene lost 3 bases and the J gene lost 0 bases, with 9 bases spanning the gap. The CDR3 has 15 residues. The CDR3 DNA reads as TGTGCCAGCAGTGATCAGATAGCCTCTGGAAACACCATATATTTT. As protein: CASSDQIASGNTIYF.

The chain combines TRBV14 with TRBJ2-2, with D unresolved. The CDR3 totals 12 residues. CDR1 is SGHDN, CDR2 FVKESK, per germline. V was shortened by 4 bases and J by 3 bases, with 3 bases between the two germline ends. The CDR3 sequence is CASSPDTGELFF. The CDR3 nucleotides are TGTGCCAGCAGCCCGGACACCGGGGAGCTGTTTTTT.

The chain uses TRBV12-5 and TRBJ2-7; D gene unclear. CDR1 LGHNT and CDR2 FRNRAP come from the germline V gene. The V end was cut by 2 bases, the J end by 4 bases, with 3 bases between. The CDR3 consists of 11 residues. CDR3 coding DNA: TGTGCTAGTGGTTTGAATTACGAGCAGTACTTC. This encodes CASGLNYEQYF.

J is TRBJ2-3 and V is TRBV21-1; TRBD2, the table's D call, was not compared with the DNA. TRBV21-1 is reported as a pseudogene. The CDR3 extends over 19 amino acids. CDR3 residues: CASSTGRLAGAWDPDTQYF. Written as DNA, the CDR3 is TGTGCCAGCAGCACCGGACGGCTAGCGGGAGCGTGGGATCCAGATACGCAGTATTTT.

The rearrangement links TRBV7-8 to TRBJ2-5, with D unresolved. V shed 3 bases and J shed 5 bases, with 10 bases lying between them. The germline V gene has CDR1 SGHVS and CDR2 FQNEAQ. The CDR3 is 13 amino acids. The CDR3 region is CASSFRDVETQYF. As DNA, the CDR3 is TGTGCCAGCAGCTTTCGAGATGTGGAGACCCAGTACTTC.

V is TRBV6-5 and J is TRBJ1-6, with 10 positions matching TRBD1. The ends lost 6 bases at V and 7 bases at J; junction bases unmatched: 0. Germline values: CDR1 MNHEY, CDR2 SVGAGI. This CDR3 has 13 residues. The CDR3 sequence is CASRGQGNSPLHF. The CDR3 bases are TGTGCCAGCAGGGGACAGGGGAATTCACCCCTCCACTTT.

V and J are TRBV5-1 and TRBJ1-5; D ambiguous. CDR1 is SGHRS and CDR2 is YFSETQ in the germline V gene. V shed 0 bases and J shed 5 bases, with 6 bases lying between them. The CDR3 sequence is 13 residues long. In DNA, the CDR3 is TGCGCCAGCAGCTTGGGGCGGGATCAGCCCCAGCATTTT. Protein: CASSLGRDQPQHF.

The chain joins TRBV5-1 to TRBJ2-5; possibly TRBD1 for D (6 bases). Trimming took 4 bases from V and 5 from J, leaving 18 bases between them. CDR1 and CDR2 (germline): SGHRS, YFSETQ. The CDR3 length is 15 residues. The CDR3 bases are TGCGCCAGCAGCCCGTCGGCAGGGGTATACGAGACCCAGTACTTC. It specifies CASSPSAGVYETQYF.

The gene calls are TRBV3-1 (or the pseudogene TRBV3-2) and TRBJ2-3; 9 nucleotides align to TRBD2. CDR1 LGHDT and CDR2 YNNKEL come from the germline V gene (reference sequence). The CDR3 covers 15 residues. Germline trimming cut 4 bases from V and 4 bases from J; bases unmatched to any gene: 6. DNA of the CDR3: TGTGCCAGCAGCCTCCTGGGACTAGCAGCAGATACGCAGTATTTT. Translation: CASSLLGLAADTQYF.

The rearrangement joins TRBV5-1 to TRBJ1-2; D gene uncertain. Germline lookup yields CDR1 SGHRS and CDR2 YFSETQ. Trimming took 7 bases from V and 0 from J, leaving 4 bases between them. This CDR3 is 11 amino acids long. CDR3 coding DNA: TGCGCCAGCGGGTCTAACTATGGCTACACCTTC. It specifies CASGSNYGYTF. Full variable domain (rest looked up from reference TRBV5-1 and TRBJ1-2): KAGVTQTPRYLIKTRGQQVTLSCSPISGHRSVSWYQQTPGQGLQFLFEYFSETQRNKGNFPGRFSGRQFSNSRSEMNVSTLELGDSALYLCASGSNYGYTFGSGTRLTVV.

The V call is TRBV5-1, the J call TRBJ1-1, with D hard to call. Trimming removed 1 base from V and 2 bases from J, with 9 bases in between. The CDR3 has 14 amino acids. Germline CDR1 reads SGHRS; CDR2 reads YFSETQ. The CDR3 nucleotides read TGCGCCAGCAGCTTGTCGTCTGTTAACACTGAAGCTTTCTTT. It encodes CASSLSSVNTEAFF.

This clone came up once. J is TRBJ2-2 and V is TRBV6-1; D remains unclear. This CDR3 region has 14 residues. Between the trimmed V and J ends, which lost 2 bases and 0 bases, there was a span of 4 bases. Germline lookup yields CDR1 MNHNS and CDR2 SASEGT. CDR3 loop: CASSETANTGELFF. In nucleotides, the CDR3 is TGTGCCAGCAGTGAAACCGCGAACACCGGGGAGCTGTTTTTT.

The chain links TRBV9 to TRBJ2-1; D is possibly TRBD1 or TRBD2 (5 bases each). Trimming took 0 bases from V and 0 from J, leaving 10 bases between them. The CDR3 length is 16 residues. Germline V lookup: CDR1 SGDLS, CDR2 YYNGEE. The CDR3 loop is CASSVVSGSSYNEQFF. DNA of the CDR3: TGTGCCAGCAGCGTAGTATCAGGGAGCTCCTACAATGAGCAGTTCTTC.

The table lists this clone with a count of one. In DNA, the CDR3 is TGCGCCAGCAGCCCTCTCGGGCGGGGGGAAGATGAGCAGTTCTTC. Its protein is CASSPLGRGEDEQFF. The V and J genes are TRBV4-1 and TRBJ2-1, with TRBD2 matching 8 bases. After removal of 4 bases from V and 8 bases from J, the junction contained 10 bases not matched to a gene. CDR1 is MGHRA, CDR2 YSYEKL, per germline. This CDR3 region has 15 residues.

CDR3 nucleotide sequence: TGTGCCAGCTCACCCGGGACGCGAAACACCATATATTTT. Its protein is CASSPGTRNTIYF. This chain links TRBV18 with TRBJ1-3; maybe TRBD1 (5 bases). CDR3 size: 13 residues. V was clipped by 3 bases and J by 5 bases, with 8 bases between them. Per the germline V gene, CDR1 is KGHSH and CDR2 is LQKENI.

The CDR3 protein is CSASPAGGGTDTQYF. The DNA of the CDR3 is TGCAGTGCTAGTCCGGCGGGCGGGGGCACAGATACGCAGTATTTT. The J gene is TRBJ2-3, the V gene TRBV20-1, with D possibly being TRBD2 (6 bases). Trimming took 3 bases from V and 1 from J, leaving 14 bases between them. The germline CDR1 and CDR2 sequences are DFQATT and SNEGSKA (reference sequence). The CDR3 length is 15 residues.

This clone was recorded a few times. This CDR3 reads CASSRGTRSPLHF. For the CDR3, the DNA is TGTGCCAGCAGTCGGGGGACAAGATCACCCCTCCACTTT. The rearrangement links TRBV12-3 or TRBV12-4 to TRBJ1-6; D possibly corresponds to TRBD1 (6 bases). Between the trimmed V and J ends, which lost 5 bases and 10 bases, there was a span of 12 bases. This CDR3 is built from 13 residues.

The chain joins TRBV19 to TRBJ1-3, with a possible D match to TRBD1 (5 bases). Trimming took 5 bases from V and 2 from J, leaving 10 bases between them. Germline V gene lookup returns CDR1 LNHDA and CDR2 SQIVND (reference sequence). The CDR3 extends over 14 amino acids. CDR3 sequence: CASSSGAAGNTIYF. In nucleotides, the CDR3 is TGTGCCAGTAGTTCTGGGGCGGCTGGAAACACCATATATTTT.

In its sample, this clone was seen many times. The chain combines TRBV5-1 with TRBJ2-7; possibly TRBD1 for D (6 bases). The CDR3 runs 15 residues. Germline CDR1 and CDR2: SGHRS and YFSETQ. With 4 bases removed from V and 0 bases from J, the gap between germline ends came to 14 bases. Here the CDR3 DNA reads TGCGCCAGCAGCCTGGTTGGGGGCTTCTCCTACGAGCAGTACTTC. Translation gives CASSLVGGFSYEQYF.

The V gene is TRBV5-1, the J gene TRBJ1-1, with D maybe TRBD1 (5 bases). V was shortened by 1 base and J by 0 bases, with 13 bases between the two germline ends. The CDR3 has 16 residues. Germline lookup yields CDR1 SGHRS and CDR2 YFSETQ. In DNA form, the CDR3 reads TGCGCCAGCAGCTTGAGGTCAGGGTCCATGAACACTGAAGCTTTCTTT. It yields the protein CASSLRSGSMNTEAFF.

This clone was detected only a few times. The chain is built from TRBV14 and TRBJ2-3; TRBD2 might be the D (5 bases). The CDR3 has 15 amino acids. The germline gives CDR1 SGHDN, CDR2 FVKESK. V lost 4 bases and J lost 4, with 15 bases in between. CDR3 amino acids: CASSPYGRGPDTQYF. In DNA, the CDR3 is TGTGCCAGCAGCCCCTACGGTAGAGGGCCAGATACGCAGTATTTT.

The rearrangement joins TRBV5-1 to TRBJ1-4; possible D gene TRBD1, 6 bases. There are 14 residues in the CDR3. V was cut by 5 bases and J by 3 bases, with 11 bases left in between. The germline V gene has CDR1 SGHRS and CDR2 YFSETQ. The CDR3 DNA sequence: TGCGCCAGCAGTACGGACAGCCCTAATGAAAAACTGTTTTTT. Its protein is CASSTDSPNEKLFF.

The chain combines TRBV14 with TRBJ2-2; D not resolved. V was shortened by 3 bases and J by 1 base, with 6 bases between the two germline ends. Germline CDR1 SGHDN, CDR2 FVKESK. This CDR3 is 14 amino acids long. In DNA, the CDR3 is TGTGCCAGCAGCCAGTATCAGAACACCGGGGAGCTGTTTTTT. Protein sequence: CASSQYQNTGELFF.